These 27 T cell receptor beta chains originate from one sample sequenced in a study of cytomegalovirus exposure and HLA in healthy donors. In the PCR, 60 Vbeta and 13 Jbeta primers were used. The data were produced by immunoSEQ multiplex PCR, yet TCRdb's version contains in-frame clones alone and is incomplete. Its table lists about 210,000 clones. The sequenced sample was PBMCs. The source is a young woman in good health and CMV-seropositive.

In DNA form, the CDR3 reads TGTGCCACCAGCTACAGGGATGGCTACACCTTC. The encoded protein is CATSYRDGYTF. The gene calls are TRBV10-3 and TRBJ1-2, with D perhaps matching TRBD1 (6 bases). With 10 bases removed from V and 6 bases from J, the gap between germline ends came to 12 bases. In germline, CDR1 is ENHRY, CDR2 SYGVKD. The CDR3 contains 11 residues.

Worth noting for this clone: Because it lacks the conserved phenylalanine or tryptophan at the end, this CDR3 is likely a read error. V usage is TRBV5-6 and J usage is TRBJ2-7; tentatively, D is TRBD2 (6 bases). In germline, CDR1 is SGHDT, CDR2 YYEEEE. The ends were cut back, 4 bases at V and 6 bases at J, with 20 bases in the middle. This CDR3 comprises 15 residues. This CDR3 reads CASSPTQRREIEQYL. The CDR3 region has the DNA TGTGCCAGCAGCCCTACCCAACGGAGGGAGATCGAGCAGTACCTC.

The chain joins TRBV2 to TRBJ1-1; D perhaps matches TRBD1 (5 bases). Germline CDR1 reads SNHLY; CDR2 reads FYNNEI. Trimming pared 6 bases from V and 2 bases from J, leaving 13 bases between. The CDR3 sequence is 14 residues long. This CDR3 reads CASSLLDTNTEAFF. For the CDR3, the DNA is TGTGCCAGCAGCCTACTGGACACAAACACTGAAGCTTTCTTT.

Note on this clone: The identical CDR3 is also encoded by other nucleotide sequences in the sample. The rearrangement joins TRBV5-6 to TRBJ2-5; TRBD2 matches at 11 bases. Germline trimming cut 0 bases from V and 5 bases from J; bases unmatched to any gene: 3. The germline CDR1 and CDR2 sequences are SGHDT and YYEEEE. The CDR3 covers 15 residues. The CDR3 region has the DNA TGTGCCAGCAGCTTGGTAGCGGGGGGGCGGGAGACCCAGTACTTC. Protein product: CASSLVAGGRETQYF.

To note about this clone: The CDR3 carries no conserved terminal phenylalanine or tryptophan, so it likely arises from a read error. The chain is built from TRBV6-6 and TRBJ1-6; D is undetermined. This CDR3 has 15 residues. The V end lost 0 bases, the J end lost 6 bases, and 9 bases lay between the germline ends. Germline V lookup: CDR1 MNHNY, CDR2 SVGAGI (reference sequence). The CDR3 DNA reads TGTGCCAGCAGTTACTCAATCGGAGGTAATTCACCCCTCCACCTT. This encodes CASSYSIGGNSPLHL.

The rearrangement joins TRBV7-7 to TRBJ2-2; unclear D gene. The CDR3 contains 15 residues. CDR1 SSHAT and CDR2 FNYEAQ come from the germline V gene (reference sequence). V lost 1 base and J lost 0, with 6 bases in between. The CDR3 loop is CASSLVSPNTGELFF. CDR3 sequence (DNA): TGTGCCAGCAGCTTAGTCAGTCCGAACACCGGGGAGCTGTTTTTT.

The genes are TRBV5-4 and TRBJ1-1; D is perhaps TRBD1 (5 bases). V lost 4 bases to trimming and J lost 3 bases, with 13 bases between them. There are 14 residues in the CDR3. Germline CDR1 and CDR2: SGHNT and YYREEE (reference sequence). CDR3 protein: CASSASGYYTEAFF. The DNA of the CDR3 is TGTGCCAGCAGCGCATCAGGGTATTACACTGAAGCTTTCTTT.

V is TRBV19 and J is TRBJ2-5; 9 bases fit TRBD1. The J call may be wrong; the DNA end is better matched by TRBJ2-7. The CDR3 is made up of 14 amino acids. Germline-derived CDR1 and CDR2 are LNHDA and SQIVND (reference sequence). CDR3 coding DNA: TGTGCCAGTAGTATCCGGGGACAGGGAGGCGAGCAGTACTTC. Encoded protein: CASSIRGQGGEQYF.

V is TRBV4-1 and J is TRBJ1-5; TRBD1 matches 7 bases. The V gene's germline CDR1 is MGHRA and CDR2 YSYEKL. The CDR3 loop spans 16 amino acids. V lost 2 bases and J lost 3; bases outside the gene matches: 7. CDR3 sequence reads: CASSQRLGQINQPQHF. CDR3 nucleotides: TGCGCCAGCAGCCAACGCCTGGGACAGATCAATCAGCCCCAGCATTTT.

The chain recombines TRBV28 with TRBJ1-2; 9 bases are a match to TRBD1. Germline values: CDR1 MDHEN, CDR2 SYDVKM. The V and J ends lost 7 bases and 4 bases, in that order; junction bases with no gene match: 7. The CDR3 is 14 amino acids. The CDR3 is CASMSSQGAYGYTF. The CDR3 DNA reads TGTGCCAGCATGAGTTCACAGGGGGCCTATGGCTACACCTTC.

The chain combines TRBV27 with TRBJ2-7, with TRBD1 identical over 7 bases. There are 14 residues in the CDR3. With V trimmed by 6 bases and J by 3 bases, 8 bases remained unmatched. Germline CDR1 MNHEY, CDR2 SMNVEV (reference sequence). CDR3 nucleotides: TGTGCCAGCAGCCTCAGGGGGAATAGCTACGAGCAGTACTTC. Translation gives CASSLRGNSYEQYF.

CDR3 sequence: CASSYLGQGLETQYF. The CDR3 DNA reads TGTGCCAGCAGTTACCTGGGACAGGGGTTAGAGACCCAGTACTTC. This sequence joins TRBV6-6 and TRBJ2-5, with 10 bases identical to TRBD1. V dropped 2 bases and J dropped 4; count of bases not matched to a gene: 4. Per the germline V gene, CDR1 is MNHNY and CDR2 is SVGAGI (reference sequence). The length of the CDR3 is 15 residues.

The gene calls are TRBV6-5 and TRBJ2-3, with a tentative D call TRBD2 (6 bases). Deletions cut 2 bases from V and 8 bases from J, with 14 bases between. The CDR3 has 14 amino acids. The germline CDR1 and CDR2 sequences are MNHEY and SVGAGI. CDR3 sequence reads: CASSYLGTRPTQYF. CDR3 bases: TGTGCCAGCAGTTACCTCGGGACTCGCCCTACGCAGTATTTT.

The chain links TRBV5-1 to TRBJ1-2, with 11 positions matching TRBD1. CDR1 and CDR2 (germline): SGHRS, YFSETQ. V lost 4 bases to trimming and J lost 7 bases; unmatched junction nucleotides: 9. The CDR3 totals 15 residues. CDR3 loop: CASSIRTGGEVGYTF. Written as DNA, the CDR3 is TGCGCCAGCAGCATCAGGACAGGGGGCGAGGTTGGCTACACCTTC.

V gene TRBV5-1 combines with J gene TRBJ2-2; D not resolved. The length of the CDR3 is 13 residues. CDR1 is SGHRS and CDR2 is YFSETQ in the germline V gene. Trimming took off 0 bases at V and 6 bases at J, with 6 bases between the two ends. CDR3 nucleotides: TGCGCCAGCAGCTTGGGAGCCCCCGGGGAGCTGTTTTTT. Amino acids: CASSLGAPGELFF.

The chain has TRBV6-1 and TRBJ2-5; TRBD2 agrees at 8 bases. With the DNA end fitting TRBJ2-7 better, the J assignment may be wrong. In germline, CDR1 is MNHNS, CDR2 SASEGT. The CDR3 covers 14 residues. DNA for the CDR3: TGTGCCAGCAGTGCGTCGCGGGGGGCCTACGAGCAGTACTTC. Amino acid sequence: CASSASRGAYEQYF.

The CDR3 DNA reads as TGTGCCAGCAGTTTGGACAGGGACGCTGAAGCTTTCTTT. Translating it yields CASSLDRDAEAFF. The V gene is TRBV6-5, the J gene TRBJ1-1; 8 nucleotides agree with TRBD1. V gave up 4 bases and J gave up 6 bases; unmatched junction bases: 4. In germline, CDR1 is MNHEY, CDR2 SVGAGI. The CDR3 has 13 residues.

This rearrangement joins TRBV2 to TRBJ1-6, with a tentative D call TRBD1 (5 bases). The germline V gene encodes CDR1 SNHLY and CDR2 FYNNEI. The CDR3 loop spans 16 amino acids. Trimming shortened V by 5 bases and J by 6 bases, and 17 bases separated the two germline ends. The CDR3 nucleotides are TGTGCCAGCAGTCCAATGGATTGGCAGGGTAATTCACCCCTCCACTTT. It yields the protein CASSPMDWQGNSPLHF.

The J gene is TRBJ2-7, the V gene TRBV2, with D possibly TRBD1 on 6 matching bases. CDR1 SNHLY and CDR2 FYNNEI come from the germline V gene. Trimming stripped 9 bases from V and 3 bases from J, with 12 bases between. The CDR3 runs to 12 residues. DNA for the CDR3: TGTGCCAGTCGGGGACATTACTACGAGCAGTACTTC. Amino acids: CASRGHYYEQYF.

J is TRBJ1-1 and V is TRBV14; no reliable D call. Germline assignment: CDR1 SGHDN and CDR2 FVKESK. The CDR3 consists of 16 residues. V lost 1 base, J lost 4 bases, and 16 bases lay in between. This CDR3 is CASSQVSSAASTEAFF. The CDR3 region has the DNA TGTGCCAGCAGCCAAGTTAGTTCAGCAGCTAGCACTGAAGCTTTCTTT.

The chain joins TRBV6-5 to TRBJ2-2, with a weak D call TRBD1 (5 bases). The CDR3 extends over 15 amino acids. Germline V lookup: CDR1 MNHEY, CDR2 SVGAGI. Trimming removed 5 bases from V and 4 bases from J, with 14 bases in between. The CDR3 DNA sequence: TGTGCCAGCAGTCGACAGACTGAAGGCACCGGGGAGCTGTTTTTT. This gives the protein CASSRQTEGTGELFF.

The chain recombines TRBV7-7 with TRBJ1-1, with D tentatively TRBD1 (6 bases). The CDR3 runs 13 residues. From germline, CDR1 is SSHAT and CDR2 FNYEAQ (reference sequence). Trimming removed 6 bases from V and 1 base from J, with 9 bases in between. The CDR3 DNA sequence: TGTGCCAGCAGTACAGGGACGAACACTGAAGCTTTCTTT. This gives the protein CASSTGTNTEAFF.

The rearrangement uses TRBV9 and TRBJ1-4, with D uncertain. From germline, CDR1 is SGDLS and CDR2 YYNGEE. The CDR3 has 15 amino acids. V was cut by 4 bases and J by 0 bases, with 10 bases left in between. The DNA for the CDR3 is TGTGCCAGCAGCCCCTCAGTCACAACTAATGAAAAACTGTTTTTT. Protein sequence: CASSPSVTTNEKLFF.

This rearrangement joins TRBV7-2 to TRBJ2-5; 7 bases align to TRBD1. Germline CDR1 is SGHTA and CDR2 is FQGNSA. The CDR3 has 15 amino acids. V lost 5 bases, J lost 5 bases, and 11 bases stayed unmatched. The CDR3 region has the DNA TGTGCCAGCAGCAAAAGGGGACAGATTGTGGAGACCCAGTACTTC. Translated: CASSKRGQIVETQYF.

The rearrangement joins TRBV19 to TRBJ1-4; 7 nucleotides line up with TRBD1. Germline CDR1 and CDR2: LNHDA and SQIVND (reference sequence). The CDR3 is 14 residues long. J was trimmed by 6 bases and V by 7 bases; bases with no gene match: 8. CDR3 sequence reads: CASTTDRRHEKLFF. CDR3 bases: TGTGCCAGTACCACGGACAGGAGGCATGAAAAACTGTTTTTT. The full variable domain, completed using reference TRBV19 and TRBJ1-4, is DGGITQSPKYLFRKEGQNVTLSCEQNLNHDAMYWYRQDPGQGLRLIYYSQIVNDFQKGDIAEGYSVSREKKESFPLTVTSAQKNPTAFYLCASTTDRRHEKLFFGSGTQLSVL.

The genes are TRBV27 and TRBJ2-3; a possible D gene is TRBD2 (5 bases). Trimming stripped 10 bases from V and 9 bases from J, with 20 bases between. CDR1 and CDR2 from the germline V gene are MNHEY and SMNVEV (reference sequence). This CDR3 has 13 amino acids. The CDR3 region has the DNA TGTGCCACCAGCACAGAGCGGAGTGGAACGCAGTATTTT. This codes for CATSTERSGTQYF.

V is TRBV27 and J is TRBJ2-5; 9 bases are shared with TRBD1. Germline CDR1 reads MNHEY; CDR2 reads SMNVEV (reference sequence). The V segment lost 3 bases and the J segment 5 bases; nucleotides outside the gene matches: 4. This CDR3 is built from 14 residues. The CDR3 region is CASSFSDRGETQYF. The CDR3 bases are TGTGCCAGCAGTTTTTCGGACAGGGGTGAGACCCAGTACTTC.